Listed below are T cell receptor beta chains from one sample, sequenced in a study of blood T cell repertoires in COVID-19. Method: immunoSEQ multiplex PCR; TCRdb's copy keeps in-frame clones and lacks some. The sample consists of more than 60,000 clones, 90% of them appearing once. The sequencing sample was made of peripheral blood. These receptor sequences come from a woman at least 80 years old with active or convalescent COVID-19. Each CDR3 is given with its conserved first and last residue. The D gene is left open where the match is weak. Size is omitted from some rows. Given values are once, few, many or a class for expanded clones.

CASSLNSQETQYF TGTGCCAGCAGCTTAAACTCTCAAGAGACCCAGTACTTC TRBJ2-5 . . TRBV7-9
CASSLVTAGGLDTQYF TGTGCCAGCAGCTTAGTTACGGCGGGGGGGCTGGATACGCAGTATTTT TRBJ2-3 . TRBD2 TRBV7-6
CASSWTGDNSPLHF TGCGCCAGCAGCTGGACAGGGGATAATTCACCCCTCCACTTT TRBJ1-6 . TRBD1 TRBV5-1
CASSFGRGHQPQHF TGTGCCAGCAGTTTCGGCAGGGGTCACCAGCCCCAGCATTTT TRBJ1-5 . . TRBV27
CASSWSLTGPQHF TGTGCCAGCAGTTGGTCTCTTACAGGGCCCCAGCATTTT TRBJ1-5 . . TRBV6-2/TRBV6-3
CASSTTGLEKLFF TGTGCCAGTAGTACGACAGGGTTAGAAAAACTGTTTTTT TRBJ1-4 . TRBD1 TRBV19
CASSLDGLRGLSYGYTF TGTGCCAGCAGCTTAGATGGGCTCAGGGGATTGAGCTATGGCTACACCTTC TRBJ1-2 . . TRBV7-2
CASSLTFKRMNTEAFF TGTGCCAGCAGCCTGACATTTAAGAGAATGAACACTGAAGCTTTCTTT TRBJ1-1 . . TRBV7-2
CASRAHSGNTIYF TGTGCCAGCAGAGCCCACTCTGGAAACACCATATATTTT TRBJ1-3 . . TRBV12-3/TRBV12-4
CASSPQGLYNEQFF TGTGCCAGCAGCCCCCAGGGCCTCTACAATGAGCAGTTCTTC TRBJ2-1 . . TRBV7-3
CASSLLAGGTDTQYF TGTGCCAGCAGCTTACTAGCGGGGGGGACAGATACGCAGTATTTT TRBJ2-3 . TRBD2 TRBV7-3
CASSEALRIATYEQYF TGTGCCAGCAGTGAAGCGCTGAGGATCGCGACCTACGAGCAGTACTTC TRBJ2-7 . . TRBV6-1
CASSLTGVTNQPQHF TGTGCCAGCAGCTTAACAGGGGTCACTAATCAGCCCCAGCATTTT TRBJ1-5 . . TRBV7-3
CASSSRGTGGEKLFF TGTGCCAGCTCATCGAGAGGGACAGGGGGTGAAAAACTGTTTTTT TRBJ1-4 . TRBD1 TRBV18
CASSWTSGGAYEQYF TGTGCCAGCAGTTGGACTAGCGGGGGGGCCTACGAGCAGTACTTC TRBJ2-7 once TRBD2 TRBV6-2/TRBV6-3
CASTSGSASGNTIYF TGTGCCAGCACCTCCGGGTCGGCCTCTGGAAACACCATATATTTT TRBJ1-3 . . TRBV28
CASSLTGVGSTDTQYF TGTGCCAGCAGCTTAACAGGGGTCGGGAGCACAGATACGCAGTATTTT TRBJ2-3 . TRBD1 TRBV7-2
CASSPLMGTSGTDTQYF TGTGCCAGCAGTCCCCTAATGGGGACTAGCGGGACAGATACGCAGTATTTT TRBJ2-3 . TRBD2 TRBV6-2/TRBV6-3
CSVGPDSLPYEQYF TGCAGCGTTGGGCCGGACAGCCTGCCCTACGAGCAGTACTTC TRBJ2-7 . . TRBV29-1
CATGTENTGELFF TGTGCCACAGGGACAGAGAACACCGGGGAGCTGTTTTTT TRBJ2-2 . TRBD1 TRBV12-3/TRBV12-4
CASSRSGTGVYGYTF TGCGCCAGCAGCCGTAGTGGGACAGGCGTCTATGGCTACACCTTC TRBJ1-2 few TRBD1 TRBV4-3
CASTPVPTPNTEAFF TGTGCCAGCACCCCGGTACCAACTCCGAACACTGAAGCTTTCTTT TRBJ1-1 . . TRBV6-5
CASSIQWAGNTGELFF TGTGCCAGTAGTATTCAGTGGGCAGGGAACACCGGGGAGCTGTTTTTT TRBJ2-2 . . TRBV19
CASSPRRQGAYNEQFF TGTGCCAGCAGCCCCAGAAGGCAGGGGGCCTACAATGAGCAGTTCTTC TRBJ2-1 . TRBD1 TRBV4-2
CASSKNPGGLLNTGELFF TGTGCCAGTAGTAAAAACCCAGGGGGCCTGTTGAACACCGGGGAGCTGTTTTTT TRBJ2-2 . TRBD1 TRBV19
CASSLGAGETSPLHF TGTGCCAGCAGCTTGGGGGCGGGAGAAACGTCACCCCTCCACTTT TRBJ1-6 . . TRBV5-6
CASIGGGSSYNEQFF TGTGCCAGTATTGGGGGGGGCAGCTCCTACAATGAGCAGTTCTTC TRBJ2-1 . . TRBV19
CATWDGGAEAFF TGTGCCACCTGGGATGGGGGGGCTGAAGCTTTCTTT TRBJ1-1 . . TRBV6-5
CASSPQRGRDYGYTF TGTGCCAGCAGTCCACAACGTGGGCGGGACTATGGCTACACCTTC TRBJ1-2 . . TRBV28
CASRRTSGGDTGELFF TGCGCCAGCAGGCGGACTAGCGGGGGTGACACCGGGGAGCTGTTTTTT TRBJ2-2 . TRBD2 TRBV5-1
CASSYTGQGAYGANVLTF TGTGCCAGCAGTTACACCGGTCAGGGGGCATACGGGGCCAACGTCCTGACTTTC TRBJ2-6 . TRBD1 TRBV6-2/TRBV6-3
CASSSLQGRQPQHF TGTGCCAGCAGTTCGTTGCAGGGGCGGCAGCCCCAGCATTTT TRBJ1-5 . . TRBV28